The 23 T cell receptor beta chains below were found in one sample sequenced in a study of T cell responses to AZD1222 COVID-19 vaccine. Assay used: immunoSEQ multiplex PCR; TCRdb lists only in-frame clones, some missing. The sample holds roughly 77,000 clones; around 90% are singletons and the top ten take about 4.8%. The specimen was peripheral blood, collected on day 0 of MenACWY control vaccination. The receptors originated from an adult in good health.

The chain is built from TRBV24-1 and TRBJ2-3; D not resolved. Trimming removed 7 bases from V and 0 bases from J, with 10 bases in between. Germline CDR1 KGHDR, CDR2 SFDVKD. The CDR3 length is 14 residues. CDR3 protein: CATRGSPSTDTQYF. The CDR3 DNA sequence: TGTGCCACCAGGGGCAGTCCTAGCACAGATACGCAGTATTTT.

The chain uses TRBV9 and TRBJ2-5; D is unresolved. The V gene lost 0 bases and the J gene lost 1 base, with 7 bases spanning the gap. Germline V gives CDR1 SGDLS, CDR2 YYNGEE. This CDR3 has 14 residues. The CDR3 DNA sequence: TGTGCCAGCAGCGTAGGGCAGGTCCAAGAGACCCAGTACTTC. As protein: CASSVGQVQETQYF.

The gene calls are TRBV27 and TRBJ2-1; a possible D gene is TRBD2 (6 bases). The CDR3 sequence is 14 residues long. V was clipped by 4 bases and J by 2 bases, with 9 bases between them. CDR1 is MNHEY, CDR2 SMNVEV, per germline (reference sequence). The CDR3 DNA follows: TGTGCCAGCAGTTCTGGGGGGACCTACAATGAGCAGTTCTTC. Amino acids: CASSSGGTYNEQFF.

The CDR3 DNA is TGTGCCAGCAGCCCTTCAGGGGGAACTACTGAAGCTTTCTTT. Translated: CASSPSGGTTEAFF. The V gene is TRBV9, the J gene TRBJ1-1; 7 bases align to TRBD1. Per germline, CDR1 SGDLS and CDR2 YYNGEE. Trimming removed 4 bases from V and 5 bases from J; junction bases left unmatched: 8. The CDR3 contains 14 residues.

This clone showed up just once. The junction differs from germline at one of its ends, possibly a read error. This rearrangement joins TRBV3-1 (or the pseudogene TRBV3-2) to TRBJ1-2, with 8 bases fitting TRBD1. This CDR3 is built from 13 residues. Germline assignment: CDR1 LGHDT and CDR2 YNNKEL (reference sequence). Here the CDR3 DNA reads TGTGCCAGCAGCCAAAAAGAGGGACAGGCTGCGGCCTTC. Translation: CASSQKEGQAAAF.

The rearrangement links TRBV11-2 to TRBJ2-5, with no clear D. CDR3 length: 13 residues. Trimming removed 3 bases from V and 0 bases from J, with 5 bases in between. The germline CDR1 and CDR2 sequences are SGHAT and FQNNGV. Here the CDR3 DNA reads TGTGCCAGCAGCTTTACAGACCAAGAGACCCAGTACTTC. It encodes CASSFTDQETQYF.

This clone was counted once. The chain recombines TRBV29-1 with TRBJ2-3; 9 bases are a match to TRBD2. Trimming took 5 bases from V and 5 from J; bases not matched to a gene: 5. The germline V gene encodes CDR1 SQVTM and CDR2 ANQGSEA. This CDR3 has 13 amino acids. In DNA form, the CDR3 reads TGCAGCGTTCGAGCGGGGGGAGGAGATACGCAGTATTTT. Protein product: CSVRAGGGDTQYF.

The chain uses TRBV5-4 and TRBJ2-1, with D tentatively TRBD1 (5 bases). The V gene's germline CDR1 is SGHNT and CDR2 YYREEE (reference sequence). The CDR3 has 16 amino acids. Trimming cost V 3 bases and J 4 bases, with 17 bases left between them. The chain's CDR3 is CASSSSRGDSYNEQFF. CDR3 DNA: TGTGCCAGCAGCTCAAGCCGAGGAGACAGTTACAATGAGCAGTTCTTC.

The chain carries TRBV7-8 and TRBJ2-5; no clear D gene. The CDR3 runs to 12 residues. Trimming stripped 5 bases from V and 3 bases from J, with 7 bases between. Germline assignment: CDR1 SGHVS and CDR2 FQNEAQ. CDR3: CASSIIKETQYF. The CDR3 DNA sequence: TGTGCCAGCAGCATTATAAAAGAGACCCAGTACTTC.

The chain uses TRBV27 and TRBJ2-6; tentative D call: TRBD2 (5 bases). The germline gives CDR1 MNHEY, CDR2 SMNVEV (reference sequence). CDR3 length equals 13 residues. V was clipped by 7 bases and J by 4 bases, with 8 bases between them. In DNA, the CDR3 is TGTGCCAGCACCCGAGGGGGGGCCAACGTCCTGACTTTC. This gives the protein CASTRGGANVLTF.

The V gene is TRBV6-5, the J gene TRBJ2-7; tentative D call: TRBD2 (6 bases). The V end lost 4 bases, the J end lost 4 bases, and 11 bases lay between the germline ends. The CDR3 runs 13 residues. The germline gives CDR1 MNHEY, CDR2 SVGAGI. The CDR3 sequence is CASSFPGTYEQYF. CDR3 DNA sequence: TGTGCCAGCAGTTTTCCAGGGACTTACGAGCAGTACTTC.

The genes are TRBV5-6 and TRBJ1-5; the D gene is possibly TRBD1 (5 bases). The V gene's germline CDR1 is SGHDT and CDR2 YYEEEE. The CDR3 length is 15 residues. V was shortened by 4 bases and J by 5 bases, with 16 bases between the two germline ends. In DNA form, the CDR3 reads TGTGCCAGCAGCACAAATGGGGGTCTACATCAGCCCCAGCATTTT. Its translation is CASSTNGGLHQPQHF.

With regard to this clone: A junction end diverges from the germline sequence, so it may reflect a read error. The gene calls are TRBV5-6 and TRBJ1-2, with TRBD1 matching over 7 bases. The CDR3 spans 13 residues. The V gene's germline CDR1 is SGHDT and CDR2 YYEEEE. The CDR3 protein is CATNEYSQGRSAF. DNA of the CDR3: TGTGCCACCAACGAATATTCACAGGGGCGGTCGGCCTTC.

This clone was seen once. The chain is built from TRBV7-9 and TRBJ1-6; the match to TRBD1 covers 10 bases. CDR3 length: 13 residues. Trimming took 6 bases from V and 14 from J; bases not matched to a gene: 7. Per germline, CDR1 SEHNR and CDR2 FQNEAQ (reference sequence). The CDR3 DNA reads TGTGCCAGCAGAGGACAGGGGGAATTGACCCTCCACTTT. This encodes CASRGQGELTLHF. Supplemented by reference TRBV7-9 and TRBJ1-6, the full variable domain reads DTGVSQNPRHKITKRGQNVTFRCDPISEHNRLYWYRQTLGQGPEFLTYFQNEAQLEKSRLLSDRFSAERPKGSFSTLEIQRTEQGDSAMYLCASRGQGELTLHFGNGTRLTVT.

The chain carries TRBV7-8 and TRBJ1-2; D remains ambiguous. CDR3 length: 17 residues. The germline CDR1 and CDR2 sequences are SGHVS and FQNEAQ. Trimming took off 0 bases at V and 3 bases at J, with 17 bases between the two ends. CDR3 loop: CASSLAASRVMDYGYTF. The CDR3 nucleotides read TGTGCCAGCAGCTTAGCGGCCTCGCGGGTAATGGACTATGGCTACACCTTC.

The chain carries TRBV7-3 and TRBJ2-5, with 7 bases fitting TRBD2. The CDR3 length is 13 residues. The junction had 5 bases not matched to a gene; V was cut back by 5 bases and J by 5 bases. Germline CDR1 reads SGHTA; CDR2 reads FQGTGA. The CDR3 nucleotides read TGTGCCAGCAGCCCTCGGACTAGGGAGACCCAGTACTTC. Its translation is CASSPRTRETQYF. Full variable domain (missing parts from reference TRBV7-3 and TRBJ2-5): GAGVSQTPSNKVTEKGKYVELRCDPISGHTALYWYRQSLGQGPEFLIYFQGTGAADDSGLPNDRFFAVRPEGSVSTLKIQRTERGDSAVYLCASSPRTRETQYFGPGTRLLVL.

The chain links TRBV7-9 to TRBJ1-6; D perhaps matches TRBD1 (6 bases). Germline values: CDR1 SEHNR, CDR2 FQNEAQ (reference sequence). Trimming left V 9 bases short and J 1 base short, with 16 bases between. The CDR3 has 16 amino acids. In DNA form, the CDR3 reads TGTGCCAGTTCGGGAGGGGGTATATCCTATAATTCACCCCTCCACTTT. Its translation is CASSGGGISYNSPLHF.

The chain couples TRBV24-1 to TRBJ1-1, with D unclear. CDR3 length: 15 residues. In germline, CDR1 is KGHDR, CDR2 SFDVKD. The V end was cut by 4 bases, the J end by 2 bases, with 13 bases between. The CDR3 region is CATSEGSLGNTEAFF. CDR3 coding DNA: TGTGCCACCAGTGAAGGGTCCTTGGGTAACACTGAAGCTTTCTTT.

The V and J genes are TRBV4-3 and TRBJ2-1; no definite D call. V was cut by 3 bases and J by 0 bases, with 6 bases left in between. CDR1 is LGHNA and CDR2 is YSLEER in the germline V gene. This CDR3 region has 14 residues. The CDR3 bases are TGCGCCAGCAGCCAGGATGCCTCCTACAATGAGCAGTTCTTC. Translated: CASSQDASYNEQFF.

This clone was counted a single time. The chain couples TRBV7-8 to TRBJ2-2; 8 bases fit TRBD2. Germline V lookup: CDR1 SGHVS, CDR2 FQNEAQ. Trimming removed 5 bases from V and 5 bases from J; junction bases left unmatched: 4. This CDR3 contains 14 residues. The CDR3 DNA reads as TGTGCCAGCAGCCTCCGCGGGGGGACCGGGGAGCTGTTTTTT. Translated: CASSLRGGTGELFF.

The rearrangement links TRBV2 to TRBJ1-1, with D perhaps TRBD1 (5 bases). The V gene's germline CDR1 is SNHLY and CDR2 FYNNEI. There are 14 residues in the CDR3. V lost 5 bases, J lost 0 bases, and 10 bases lay in between. CDR3 nucleotide sequence: TGTGCCAGCAGTACGGGACCGATGAACACTGAAGCTTTCTTT. Its translation is CASSTGPMNTEAFF.

This chain uses TRBV7-2 with TRBJ1-2; perhaps TRBD1 as D (6 bases). Germline V lookup: CDR1 SGHTA, CDR2 FQGNSA. The length of the CDR3 is 15 residues. V lost 4 bases, J lost 2 bases, and 14 bases lay in between. The CDR3 protein is CASSSAPGQNYGYTF. CDR3 bases: TGTGCCAGCAGCTCCGCCCCCGGACAGAACTATGGCTACACCTTC.

V and J are TRBV6-1 and TRBJ1-2; no reliable D call. Germline assignment: CDR1 MNHNS and CDR2 SASEGT. The germline V and J ends were trimmed by 2 bases and 8 bases, with 9 bases remaining between them. CDR3 size: 12 residues. The CDR3 reads CASSENPAGYTF. The CDR3 DNA sequence: TGTGCCAGCAGTGAAAATCCAGCGGGCTACACCTTC.